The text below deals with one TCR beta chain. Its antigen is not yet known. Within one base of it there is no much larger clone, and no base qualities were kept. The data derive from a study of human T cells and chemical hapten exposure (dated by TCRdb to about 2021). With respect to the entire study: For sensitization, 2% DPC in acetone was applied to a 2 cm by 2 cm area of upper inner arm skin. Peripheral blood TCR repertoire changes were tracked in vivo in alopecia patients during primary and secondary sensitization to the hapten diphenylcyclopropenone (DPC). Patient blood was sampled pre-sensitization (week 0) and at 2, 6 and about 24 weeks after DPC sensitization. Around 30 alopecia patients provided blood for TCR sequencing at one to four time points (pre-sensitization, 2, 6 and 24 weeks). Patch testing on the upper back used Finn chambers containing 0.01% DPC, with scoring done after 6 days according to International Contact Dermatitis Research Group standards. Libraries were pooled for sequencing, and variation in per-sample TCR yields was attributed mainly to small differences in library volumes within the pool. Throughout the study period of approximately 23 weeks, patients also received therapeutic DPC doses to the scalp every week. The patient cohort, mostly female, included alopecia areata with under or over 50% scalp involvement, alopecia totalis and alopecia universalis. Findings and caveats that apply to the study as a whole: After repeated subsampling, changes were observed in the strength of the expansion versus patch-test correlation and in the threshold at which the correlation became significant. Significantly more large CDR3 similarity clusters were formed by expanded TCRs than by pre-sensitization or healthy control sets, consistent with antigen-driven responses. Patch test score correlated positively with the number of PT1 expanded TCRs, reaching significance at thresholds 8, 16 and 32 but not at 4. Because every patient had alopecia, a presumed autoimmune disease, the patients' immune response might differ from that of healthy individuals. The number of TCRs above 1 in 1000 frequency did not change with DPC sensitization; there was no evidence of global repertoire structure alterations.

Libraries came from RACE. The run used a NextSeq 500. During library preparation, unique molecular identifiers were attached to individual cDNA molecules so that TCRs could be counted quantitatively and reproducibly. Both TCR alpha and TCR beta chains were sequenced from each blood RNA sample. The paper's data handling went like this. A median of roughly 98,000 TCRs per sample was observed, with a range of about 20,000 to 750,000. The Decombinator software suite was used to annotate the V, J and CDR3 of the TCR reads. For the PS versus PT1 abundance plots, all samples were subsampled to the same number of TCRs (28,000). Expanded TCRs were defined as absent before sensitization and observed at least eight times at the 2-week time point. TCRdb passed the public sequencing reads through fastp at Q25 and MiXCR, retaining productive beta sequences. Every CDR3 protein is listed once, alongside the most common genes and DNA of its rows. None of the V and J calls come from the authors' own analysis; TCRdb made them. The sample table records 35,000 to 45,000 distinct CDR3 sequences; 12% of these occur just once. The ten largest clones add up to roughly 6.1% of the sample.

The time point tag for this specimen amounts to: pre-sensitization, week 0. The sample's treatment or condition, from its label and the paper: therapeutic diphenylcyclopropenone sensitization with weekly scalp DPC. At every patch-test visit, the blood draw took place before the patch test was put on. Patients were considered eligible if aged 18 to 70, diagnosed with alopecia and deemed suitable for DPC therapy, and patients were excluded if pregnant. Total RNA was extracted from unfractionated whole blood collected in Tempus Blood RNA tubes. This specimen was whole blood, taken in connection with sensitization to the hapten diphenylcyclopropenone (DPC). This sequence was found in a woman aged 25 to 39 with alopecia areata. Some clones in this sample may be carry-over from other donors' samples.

The nucleotides read TGTGCCAGCAGTTTACGGGGCCCCAACGAGCAGTACTTC. This gives the protein CASSLRGPNEQYF. The chain is assembled from TRBV28 and TRBJ2-7; the D segment might be TRBD1 or TRBD2, since each matches 5 bases. The germline V gene encodes CDR1 MDHEN and CDR2 SYDVKM. The CDR3, from cysteine to phenylalanine, totals 13 residues. Just the 39-base CDR3 DNA is kept, in frame starting at base 1. V is pared back by 2 bases and J by 5 bases, with 10 bases lying between the germline termini.